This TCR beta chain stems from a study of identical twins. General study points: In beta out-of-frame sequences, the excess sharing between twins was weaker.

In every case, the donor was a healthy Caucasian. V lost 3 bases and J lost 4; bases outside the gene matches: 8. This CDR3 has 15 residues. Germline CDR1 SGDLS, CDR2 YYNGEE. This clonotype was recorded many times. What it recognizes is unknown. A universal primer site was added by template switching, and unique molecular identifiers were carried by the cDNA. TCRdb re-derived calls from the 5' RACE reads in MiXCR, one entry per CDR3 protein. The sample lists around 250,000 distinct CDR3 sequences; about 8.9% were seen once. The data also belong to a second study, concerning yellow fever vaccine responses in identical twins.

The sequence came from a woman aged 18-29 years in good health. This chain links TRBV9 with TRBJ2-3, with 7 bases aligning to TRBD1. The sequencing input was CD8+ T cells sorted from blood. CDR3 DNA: TGTGCCAGCAGCGAACAGGGGTCCCCCGCAGATACGCAGTATTTT. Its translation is CASSEQGSPADTQYF.